Included here is one TCR beta chain sequence, with context. Its specificity is not known. The CDR3 extends over 12 amino acids. V was clipped by 4 bases and J by 6 bases, with 7 bases between them. Per the germline V gene, CDR1 is SGHDT and CDR2 is YYEEEE. The sample is drawn from a study of beta chain features in type 1 diabetes. Overall study: In all, 107,917,701 sorted cells from all samples were analyzed. The study, taken as a whole, reports: Within each of all four CD4+ subsets, Type 1 diabetes patients had TCRB CDR3s that were moderately but significantly shorter. Healthy donors had naive, central memory and Treg TCRB repertoires that appeared less similar than those seen among patients.

Investigators reverse transcribed all isolated RNA, so they sequenced expressed TCRB transcripts. The data were produced by immunoSEQ multiplex PCR, yet TCRdb's version contains in-frame clones alone and is incomplete. The repertoire consists of 550,000 to 850,000 clones, with roughly 13% occurring once and the leading ten covering 0.022%. Sequenced sample: naive CD4+ T cells from blood. The TCR sequence derives from a young man with type 1 diabetes. V gene TRBV5-6 combines with J gene TRBJ2-2; D not certain. The CDR3 reads CASSPIAGELFF. As DNA, the CDR3 is TGTGCCAGCAGCCCCATCGCCGGGGAGCTGTTTTTT.